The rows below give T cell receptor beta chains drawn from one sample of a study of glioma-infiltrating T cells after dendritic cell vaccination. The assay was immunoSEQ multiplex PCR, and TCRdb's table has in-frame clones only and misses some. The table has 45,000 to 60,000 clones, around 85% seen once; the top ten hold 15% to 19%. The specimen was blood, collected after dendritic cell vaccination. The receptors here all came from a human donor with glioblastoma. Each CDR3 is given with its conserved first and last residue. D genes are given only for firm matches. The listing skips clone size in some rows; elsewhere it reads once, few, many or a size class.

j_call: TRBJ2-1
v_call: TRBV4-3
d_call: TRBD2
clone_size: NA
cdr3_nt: TGCGCCAGCAGCCAGGCCGGACTAGCGGGGGGGCTGCAGTTCTTC
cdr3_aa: CASSQAGLAGGLQFF

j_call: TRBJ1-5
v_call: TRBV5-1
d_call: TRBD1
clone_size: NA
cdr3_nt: TGCGCCAGCAGCCCCGGGACAGAGGTTGATCAGCCCCAGCATTTT
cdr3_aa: CASSPGTEVDQPQHF

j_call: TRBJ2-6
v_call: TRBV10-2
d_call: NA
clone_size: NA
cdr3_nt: TGCGCCAGCAGTGAGTTGACAGGCCTCTCTGGGGCCAACGTCCTGACTTTC
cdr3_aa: CASSELTGLSGANVLTF

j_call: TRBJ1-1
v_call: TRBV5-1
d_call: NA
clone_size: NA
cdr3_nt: TGCGCCAGCAGCTTGGGAGGGCTGACTGAAGCTTTCTTT
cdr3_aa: CASSLGGLTEAFF

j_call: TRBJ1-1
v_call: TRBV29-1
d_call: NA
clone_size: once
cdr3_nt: TGCAGCGTTGAAGATAGGGGCGGTGAAGCTTTCTTT
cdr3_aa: CSVEDRGGEAFF

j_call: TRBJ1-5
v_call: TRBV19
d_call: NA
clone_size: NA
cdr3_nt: TGTGCCAGTAGTATAGGGGGAGTCGACAATCAGCCCCAGCATTTT
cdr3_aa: CASSIGGVDNQPQHF

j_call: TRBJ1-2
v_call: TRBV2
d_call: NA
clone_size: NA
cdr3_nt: TGTGCCAGCAGTGAAGCGGGGGGGCCGGATGGCTACACCTTC
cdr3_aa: CASSEAGGPDGYTF

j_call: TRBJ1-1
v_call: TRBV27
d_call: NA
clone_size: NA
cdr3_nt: TGTGCCAGCAGTTCTGAACCGGGTGTCTGGAACACTGAAGCTTTCTTT
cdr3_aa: CASSSEPGVWNTEAFF

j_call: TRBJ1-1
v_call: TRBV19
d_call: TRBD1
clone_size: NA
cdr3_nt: TGTGCCAGTAGTATCAATCCGGGACAGCATCTTTTT
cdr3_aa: CASSINPGQHLF

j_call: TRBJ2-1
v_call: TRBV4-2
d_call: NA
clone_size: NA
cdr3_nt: TGTGCCAGCAGCCAAGATCTTGCGGGGCTCTCCTACAATGAGCAGTTCTTC
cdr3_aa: CASSQDLAGLSYNEQFF

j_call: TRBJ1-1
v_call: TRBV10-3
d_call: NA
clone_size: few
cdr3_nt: TGTGCCATCAAAGGCCCACGGGGAGCTTTCTTT
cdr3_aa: CAIKGPRGAFF

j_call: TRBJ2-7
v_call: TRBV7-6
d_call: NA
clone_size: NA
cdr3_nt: TGTGCCAGCAGCGCCTCGGGTCCCACCTACGAGCAGTACTTC
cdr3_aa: CASSASGPTYEQYF

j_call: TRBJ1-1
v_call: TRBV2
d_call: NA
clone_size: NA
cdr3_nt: TGTGCCAGCAACGAGGGTTTTATGCCTGAAGCTTTCTTT
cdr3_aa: CASNEGFMPEAFF

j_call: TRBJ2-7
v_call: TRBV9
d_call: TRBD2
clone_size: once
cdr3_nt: TGTGCCAGCAGCGCAGATAGCGGGGTCCCAACCTACGAGCAGTACTTC
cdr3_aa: CASSADSGVPTYEQYF

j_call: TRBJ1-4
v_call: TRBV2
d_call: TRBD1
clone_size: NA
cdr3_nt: TGTGCCAGCAGAACAGGGGGCGATCTTGAAAAACTGTTTTTT
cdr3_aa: CASRTGGDLEKLFF

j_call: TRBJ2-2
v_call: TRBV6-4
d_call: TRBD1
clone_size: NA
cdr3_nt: TGTGCCAGCAGTACCTTTTCTACCGGGACAGGGCCCACCGGGGAGCTGTTTTTT
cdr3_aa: CASSTFSTGTGPTGELFF

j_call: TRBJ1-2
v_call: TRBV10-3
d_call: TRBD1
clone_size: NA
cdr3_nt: TGTGCCATCACCTGGGACAGGGAGGAGAGGAGTGGCTACACCTTC
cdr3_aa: CAITWDREERSGYTF

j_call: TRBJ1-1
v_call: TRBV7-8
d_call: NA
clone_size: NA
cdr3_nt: TGTGCCAGCAGCCCACGGGGGGATCACACTGAAGCTTTCTTT
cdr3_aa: CASSPRGDHTEAFF

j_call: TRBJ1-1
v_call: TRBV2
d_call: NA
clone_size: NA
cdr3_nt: TGTGCCAGCAGTCGACTTATCACTGAAGCTTTCTTT
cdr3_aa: CASSRLITEAFF

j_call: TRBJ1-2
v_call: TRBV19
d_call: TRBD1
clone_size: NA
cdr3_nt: TGTGCCAGTAGTATTAGGGACAGTACTTCTCTTGGCTACACCTTC
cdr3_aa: CASSIRDSTSLGYTF

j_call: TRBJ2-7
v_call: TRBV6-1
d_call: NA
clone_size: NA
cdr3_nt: TGTGCCAGCGGAGCGTACGAGCAGTACTTC
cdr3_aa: CASGAYEQYF

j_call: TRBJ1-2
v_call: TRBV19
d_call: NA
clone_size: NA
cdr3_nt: TGTGCCAGTAGTCCGCCGGGGGGAGTGGGGTATGGCTACACCTTC
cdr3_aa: CASSPPGGVGYGYTF

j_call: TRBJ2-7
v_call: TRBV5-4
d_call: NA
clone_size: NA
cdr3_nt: TGTGCCAGCAGCCCTACAGGGAACTACGAGCAGTACTTC
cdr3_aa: CASSPTGNYEQYF

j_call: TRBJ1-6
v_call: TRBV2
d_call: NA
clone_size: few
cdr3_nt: TGTGCCAGCAGTGGGGAGGGTCCCCCTTCACCCCTCCACTTT
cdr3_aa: CASSGEGPPSPLHF

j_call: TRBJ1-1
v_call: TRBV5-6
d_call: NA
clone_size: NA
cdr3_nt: TGTGCCAGCAGCTTGGCCGTGACTGAAGCTTTCTTT
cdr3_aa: CASSLAVTEAFF

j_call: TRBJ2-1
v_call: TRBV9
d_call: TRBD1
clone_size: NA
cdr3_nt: TGTGCCAGCAGCGTTGTACAGGGGGGTTACAATGAGCAGTTCTTC
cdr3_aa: CASSVVQGGYNEQFF

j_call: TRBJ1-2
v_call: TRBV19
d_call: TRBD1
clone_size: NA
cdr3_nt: TGTGCCAGTAGTATAGTACCAGGGGGCAGCTATGGCTACACCTTC
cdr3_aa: CASSIVPGGSYGYTF

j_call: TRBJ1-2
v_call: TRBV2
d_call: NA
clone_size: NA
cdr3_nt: TGTGCCAGCAGTGCCAGTATCGATGGCTACACCTTC
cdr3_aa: CASSASIDGYTF

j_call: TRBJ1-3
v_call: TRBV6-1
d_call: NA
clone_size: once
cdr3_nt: TGTGCCAGCCTCTTCTTCGAGTCTGGAAACACCATATATTTT
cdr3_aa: CASLFFESGNTIYF

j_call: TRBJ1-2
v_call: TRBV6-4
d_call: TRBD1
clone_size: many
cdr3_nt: TGTGCCAGCAGTGACTCCTACGACAGGGGGCGAGGCTATGGCTACACCTTC
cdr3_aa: CASSDSYDRGRGYGYTF

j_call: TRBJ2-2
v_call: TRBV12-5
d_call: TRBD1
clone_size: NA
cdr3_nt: TGTGCTAGTGGTTTCACCATCGGGACAGGGTTCACCGGGGAGCTGTTTTTT
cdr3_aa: CASGFTIGTGFTGELFF

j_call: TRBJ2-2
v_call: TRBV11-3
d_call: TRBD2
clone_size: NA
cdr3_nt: TGTGCCAGCAGCCTAGCGGGGGGGCCCGGGGAGCTGTTTTTT
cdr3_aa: CASSLAGGPGELFF

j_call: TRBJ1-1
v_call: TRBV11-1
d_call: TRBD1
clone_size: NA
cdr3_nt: TGTGCCAGCAGCTTAGTGTACGTCAGGGGGACTGAAGCTTTCTTT
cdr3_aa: CASSLVYVRGTEAFF

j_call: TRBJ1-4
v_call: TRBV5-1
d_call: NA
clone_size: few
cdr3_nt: TGCGCCAGCAGCCCGCAGGGTAGGGGAGAAAAACTGTTTTTT
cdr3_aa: CASSPQGRGEKLFF

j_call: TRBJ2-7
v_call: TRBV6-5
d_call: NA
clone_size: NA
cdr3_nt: TGTGCCAGCAGTTACTCGTCGGGTCAAAACTCCTACGAGCAGTACTTC
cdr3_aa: CASSYSSGQNSYEQYF

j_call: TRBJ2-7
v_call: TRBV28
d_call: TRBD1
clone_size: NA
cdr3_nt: TGTGGCACCCACCCCCAACAGGGGTTTGAGGACGAGCAGTACTTC
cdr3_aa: CGTHPQQGFEDEQYF

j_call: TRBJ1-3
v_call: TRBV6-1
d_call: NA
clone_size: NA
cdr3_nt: TGTGCCAGCAGTGAAGCGGGAGGTACCGGAAACACCATATATTTT
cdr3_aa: CASSEAGGTGNTIYF

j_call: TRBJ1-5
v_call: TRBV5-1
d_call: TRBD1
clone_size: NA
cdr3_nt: TGCGCCAGCAGCCCAGACAGGGGCCCTAATCAGCCCCAGCATTTT
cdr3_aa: CASSPDRGPNQPQHF

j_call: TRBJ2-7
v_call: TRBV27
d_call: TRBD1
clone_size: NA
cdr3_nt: TGTGCCAGCAGTTTAAGTGCAGGGGGAACGAGCTCCTACGAGCAGTACTTC
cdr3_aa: CASSLSAGGTSSYEQYF

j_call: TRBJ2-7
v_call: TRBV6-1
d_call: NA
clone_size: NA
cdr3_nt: TGTGCCAGCACCGAGGGGGGGGAGGGGGACGAGCAGTACTTC
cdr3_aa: CASTEGGEGDEQYF

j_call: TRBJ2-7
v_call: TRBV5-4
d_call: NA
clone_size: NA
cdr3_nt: TGTGCCAGCAGCTTGGGAGGGCGCTACGAGCAGTACTTC
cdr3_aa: CASSLGGRYEQYF

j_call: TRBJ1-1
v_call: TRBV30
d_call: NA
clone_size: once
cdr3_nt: TGTGCCTGGGACACAGGGTGGGACACTGAAGCTTTCTTT
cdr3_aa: CAWDTGWDTEAFF

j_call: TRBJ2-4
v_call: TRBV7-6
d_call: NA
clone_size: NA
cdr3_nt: TGTGCCAGCAGCTTAGAGGGAGGAACCCAAGACTTCCAAGCCAAAAACATTCAGTACTTC
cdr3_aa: CASSLEGGTQDFQAKNIQYF

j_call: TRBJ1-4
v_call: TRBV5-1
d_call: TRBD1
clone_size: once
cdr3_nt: TGCGCCAGCACCAAATCGACAGGGGAAGAAAAACTGTTTTTT
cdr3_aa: CASTKSTGEEKLFF

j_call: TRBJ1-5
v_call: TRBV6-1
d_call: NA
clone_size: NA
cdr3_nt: TGTGCCAGCAGCTCCAATCAGCCCCAGCATTTT
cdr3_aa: CASSSNQPQHF

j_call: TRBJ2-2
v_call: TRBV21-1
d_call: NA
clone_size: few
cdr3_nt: TGTGCCAGCAGCCACAGGAGCACCGGGGAGCTGTTTTTT
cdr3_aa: CASSHRSTGELFF

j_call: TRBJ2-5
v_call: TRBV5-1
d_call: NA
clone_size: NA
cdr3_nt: TGCGCCAGCAGGACTGGAGTGGAGACCCAGTACTTC
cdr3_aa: CASRTGVETQYF

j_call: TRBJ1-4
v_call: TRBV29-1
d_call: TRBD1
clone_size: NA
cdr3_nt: TGCAGCGCAGGGACAGGGGGCGTTCTTGGTCGTGAAAAACTGTTTTTT
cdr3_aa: CSAGTGGVLGREKLFF

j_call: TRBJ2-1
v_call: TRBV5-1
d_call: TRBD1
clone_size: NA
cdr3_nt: TGCGCCAGCAGCTTGGATGAGGGGGCGGATTACAATGAGCAGTTCTTC
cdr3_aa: CASSLDEGADYNEQFF

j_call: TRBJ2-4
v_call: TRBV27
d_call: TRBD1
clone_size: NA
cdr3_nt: TGTGCCAGCAGTTTCTACAGGGGAGAGGGCGAAAACATTCAGTACTTC
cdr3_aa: CASSFYRGEGENIQYF

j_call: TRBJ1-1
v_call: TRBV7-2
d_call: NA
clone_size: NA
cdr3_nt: TGTGCCAGCCTCGGGGGACCCATGAACACTGAAGCTTTCTTT
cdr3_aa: CASLGGPMNTEAFF

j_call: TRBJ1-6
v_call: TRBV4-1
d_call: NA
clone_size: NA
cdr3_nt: TGCGCCAGCAGCCAGTTTACAGGGACGCCCCTCCACTTT
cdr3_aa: CASSQFTGTPLHF

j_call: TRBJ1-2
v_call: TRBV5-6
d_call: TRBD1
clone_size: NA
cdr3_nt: TGTGCCAGCAGCTTGGGACAGGGAGGCCTCTATGGCTACACCTTC
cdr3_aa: CASSLGQGGLYGYTF

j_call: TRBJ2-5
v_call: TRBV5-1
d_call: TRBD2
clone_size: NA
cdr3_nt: TGCGCCAGCAGCTTTACTAGCGGCTACCAAGAGACCCAGTACTTC
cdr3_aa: CASSFTSGYQETQYF

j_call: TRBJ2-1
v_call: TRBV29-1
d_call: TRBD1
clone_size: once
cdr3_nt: TGCAGCGTTCGACTTGGGACAGCCGCGGACAATGAGCAGTTCTTC
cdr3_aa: CSVRLGTAADNEQFF

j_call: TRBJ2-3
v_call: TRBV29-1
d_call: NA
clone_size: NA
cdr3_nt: TGCAGCGTTGAAGATCGGCAGGGGAGTGGGACCGTGGATACGCAGTATTTT
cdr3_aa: CSVEDRQGSGTVDTQYF

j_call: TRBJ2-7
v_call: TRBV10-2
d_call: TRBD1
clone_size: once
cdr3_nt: TGCGCCATCCTCCGGGACAGGGGATACGAGCAGTACTTC
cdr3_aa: CAILRDRGYEQYF

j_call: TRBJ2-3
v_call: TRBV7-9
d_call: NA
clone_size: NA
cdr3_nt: TGTGCCAGCAGCCCCGAGAGGGTCACAGATACGCAGTATTTT
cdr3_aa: CASSPERVTDTQYF

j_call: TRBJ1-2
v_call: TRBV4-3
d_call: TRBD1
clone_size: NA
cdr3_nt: TGCGCCAGCAGCCAAGGGAGGGGGCGTTTTGGCTACACCTTC
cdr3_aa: CASSQGRGRFGYTF

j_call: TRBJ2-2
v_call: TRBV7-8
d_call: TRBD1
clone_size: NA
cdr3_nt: TGTGCCAGCAGCTTTTACCCCTGGGACAGGGACCCCGGGGAGCTGTTTTTT
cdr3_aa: CASSFYPWDRDPGELFF